The source of this T cell receptor beta chain is a study of CD8+CD57+ T cells in acquired aplastic anemia. About the study: On average, sorted CD4+ and CD8+ cells gave approximately 3.5 ug of DNA. Healthy donors yielded some 10 million CD4+ cell reads on average.

The use of genomic DNA as template underpinned the TCR beta VDJ and CDR3 profiling. TCRdb redid the calling of the reads with MiXCR, one entry per CDR3 protein. The repertoire holds roughly 150,000 distinct CDR3 sequences, with 35% to 55% as singletons. Germline V CDR1 and CDR2: SGHRS, YFSETQ. The CDR3 extends over 16 amino acids. V was pared by 5 bases and J by 7 bases, with 10 bases of the junction left unmatched. The sequence derives from a human donor in good health. The rearrangement uses TRBV5-1 and TRBJ2-1, with 12 nucleotides matching TRBD2. What was sequenced was sorted CD4+, CD8+, or CD8+CD57+ T cells (not recorded which) from PBMCs. CDR3 region: CASRFLAGGGWNEQFF. The DNA of the CDR3 is TGCGCCAGCAGGTTTCTAGCGGGGGGGGGCTGGAATGAGCAGTTCTTC. Filled out from reference TRBV5-1 and TRBJ2-1, the complete variable domain reads KAGVTQTPRYLIKTRGQQVTLSCSPISGHRSVSWYQQTPGQGLQFLFEYFSETQRNKGNFPGRFSGRQFSNSRSEMNVSTLELGDSALYLCASRFLAGGGWNEQFFGPGTRLTVL.